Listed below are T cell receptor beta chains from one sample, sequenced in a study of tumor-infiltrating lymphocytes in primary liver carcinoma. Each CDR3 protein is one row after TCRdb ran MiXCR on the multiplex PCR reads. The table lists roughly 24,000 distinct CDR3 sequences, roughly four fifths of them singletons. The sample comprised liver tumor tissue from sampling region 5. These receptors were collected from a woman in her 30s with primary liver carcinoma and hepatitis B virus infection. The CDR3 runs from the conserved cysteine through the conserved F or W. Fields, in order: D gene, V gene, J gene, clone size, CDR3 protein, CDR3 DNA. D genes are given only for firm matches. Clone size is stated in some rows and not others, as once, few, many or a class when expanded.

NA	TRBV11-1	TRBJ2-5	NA	CASSPGDSSHDVQETQYF	TGTGCCAGTAGCCCGGGGGATTCTAGCCACGATGTGCAAGAGACCCAGTACTTC
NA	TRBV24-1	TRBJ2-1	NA	CATSGHKGADLDNERFF	TGTGCCACCAGTGGTCACAAGGGCGCTGATCTGGACAATGAGCGGTTCTTC
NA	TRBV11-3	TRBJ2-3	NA	CTNSSGSGRGTGTQYF	TGTACCAACAGCTCCGGGAGCGGGCGAGGCACAGGTACGCAGTATTTT
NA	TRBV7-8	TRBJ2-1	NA	CASSSSEYNERFF	TGTGCTAGCAGCTCCTCGGAGTACAATGAGCGATTCTTC
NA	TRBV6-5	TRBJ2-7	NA	CQQFKDSSSYEQYF	TGCCAGCAGTTCAAGGACAGCAGCTCCTACGAGCAGTACTTC
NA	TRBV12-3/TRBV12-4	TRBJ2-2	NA	CASSPSVAVTGDLFF	TGTGCCAGTAGCCCCTCTGTAGCGGTCACCGGGGACCTGTTTTTT
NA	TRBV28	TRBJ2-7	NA	CASSLLLDRWYSYEQCF	TGTGCCAGCAGCCTCCTTTTGGACAGATGGTACTCCTACGAGCAGTGCTTC
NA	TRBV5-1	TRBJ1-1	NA	CASSLDLRGEALF	TGCGCCAGTAGCTTGGACCTCCGAGGAGAAGCTCTCTTT
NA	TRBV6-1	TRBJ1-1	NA	CASSVGRRYTEAFF	TGTGCCAGCAGTGTTGGCAGGAGGTACACCGAAGCTTTCTTT
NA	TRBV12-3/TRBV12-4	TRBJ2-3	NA	CANSFGRRTDTQYF	TGTGCTAACAGTTTTGGTCGTAGGACAGATACGCAGTATTTT
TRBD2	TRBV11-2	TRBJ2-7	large	CASSLDRGGVKYF	TGTGCCAGCAGCTTAGATCGTGGGGGGGTTAAGTACTTC
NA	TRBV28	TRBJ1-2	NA	CASSPGGSDYTF	TGTGCCAGTAGCCCGGGGGGCAGTGACTACACCTTC
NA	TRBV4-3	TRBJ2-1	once	CASSQDAGSSNNEQFF	TGTGCCAGCAGCCAAGATGCTGGAAGTTCCAACAATGAGCAGTTCTTC
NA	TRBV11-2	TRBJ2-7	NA	CASVLCGGYEQYF	TGTGCCAGCGTCTTGTGTGGCGGATACGAGCAGTACTTC
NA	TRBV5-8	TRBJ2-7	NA	CASSFEARELSYEQYF	TGTGCCAGCAGCTTTGAGGCGCGGGAACTTTCTTACGAGCAGTACTTC
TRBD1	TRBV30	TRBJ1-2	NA	CAWAPDRGNYGYIF	TGTGCCTGGGCCCCAGACAGGGGTAATTATGGCTACATCTTC
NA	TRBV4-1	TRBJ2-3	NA	CASSQLGIVAEYSDTQYF	TGCGCCAGTAGCCAACTAGGCATTGTAGCTGAATACTCGGATACGCAGTATTTT
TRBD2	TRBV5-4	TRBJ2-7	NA	CASSPSGRDGEQYF	TGTGCCAGCAGCCCTAGCGGGAGGGATGGCGAGCAGTACTTC
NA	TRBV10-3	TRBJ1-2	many	CAISDRDYYGYTF	TGTGCCATCAGTGATCGGGATTACTATGGCTACACCTTC
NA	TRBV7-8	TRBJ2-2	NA	CASITRGHTPNTGELFF	TGTGCCAGCATTACACGGGGCCACACGCCGAACACCGGGGAGCTGTTTTTT
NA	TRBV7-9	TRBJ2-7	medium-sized	CASSLTGLYF	TGTGCCAGCAGCTTAACAGGGCTGTACTTC
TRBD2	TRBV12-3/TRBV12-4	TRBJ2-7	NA	CDSSLSREGVKQHF	TGTGACAGCAGTTTATCGCGGGAGGGAGTGAAGCAGCACTTC
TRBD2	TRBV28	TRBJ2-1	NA	CASGTRTSGRGYNERFF	TGTGCCAGCGGTACACGGACTAGCGGGAGGGGGTACAATGAGCGGTTCTTT
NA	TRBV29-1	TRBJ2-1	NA	CSAVTGVSTNEQLF	TGCAGCGCCGTGACAGGAGTAAGTACCAATGAGCAGTTGTTC
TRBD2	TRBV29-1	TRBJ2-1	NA	CSDRRAGESEQLF	TGCAGCGACCGTAGGGCGGGGGAGAGTGAGCAGCTCTTC
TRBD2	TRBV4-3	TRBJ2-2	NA	CASSILAGGPCSNTGELFF	TGCGCCAGCAGCATACTAGCGGGAGGACCCTGTTCGAACACCGGGGAGCTGTTTTTT
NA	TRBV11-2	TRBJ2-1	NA	CAGSGYSYNEQFF	TGTGCCGGCAGCGGTTACAGCTACAATGAGCAATTCTTC
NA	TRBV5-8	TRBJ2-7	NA	CASSLLRGDISYKQCF	TGTGCCAGCAGCTTGCTCAGGGGCGATATCTCGTACAAGCAGTGCTTC
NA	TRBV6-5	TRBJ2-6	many	CASSYLGSSGANVLTF	TGTGCCAGCAGTTACTTAGGCAGCTCTGGGGCCAACGTCCTGACTTTC
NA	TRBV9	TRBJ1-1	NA	CASSIAHSGTEAFF	TGTGCCAGTAGCATAGCCCACTCGGGCACTGAAGCTTTCTTT
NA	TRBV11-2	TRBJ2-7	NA	CASSLDPGHTSEQYF	TGTGCCAGCAGCTTAGACCCAGGCCATACGTCCGAGCAGTACTTC
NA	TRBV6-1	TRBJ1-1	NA	CASSADRGYTEAFF	TGTGCCAGCAGTGCTGATAGGGGGTACACTGAAGCCTTCTTT
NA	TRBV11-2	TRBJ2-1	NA	CASSQRRAGFFYNEQFF	TGTGCCAGCAGCCAGAGGAGGGCGGGATTCTTCTACAATGAGCAGTTCTTC
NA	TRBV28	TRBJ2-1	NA	CASREVRSFNEQFF	TGTGCCAGCAGGGAGGTGAGATCCTTCAATGAGCAGTTCTTC
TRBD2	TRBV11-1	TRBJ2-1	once	CANRTGTSGYTEQFF	TGTGCCAACAGGACCGGGACTAGCGGTTACACCGAGCAGTTCTTC
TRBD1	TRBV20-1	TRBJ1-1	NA	CSARTGGSGTEAFF	TGCAGTGCTCGTACAGGGGGCTCTGGCACTGAAGCTTTCTTT
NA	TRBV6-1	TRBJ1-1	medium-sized	CASSEGANTEAFF	TGTGCCAGCAGTGAAGGGGCGAACACTGAAGCTTTCTTT
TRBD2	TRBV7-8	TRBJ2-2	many	CASSLRTSGSGTGELFF	TGTGCCAGCAGCCTCAGGACTAGCGGGAGTGGAACCGGGGAGCTGTTTTTT
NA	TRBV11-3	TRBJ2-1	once	CASSFRVRSCNEQFF	TGTGCCAGCAGCTTCAGGGTCCGCTCCTGCAATGAGCAGTTCTTC
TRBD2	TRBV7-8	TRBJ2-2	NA	CASSLSTSGSGTGELFF	TGTGCCAGCAGTCTCAGTACTAGCGGGAGTGGAACCGGGGAGCTGTTTTTT
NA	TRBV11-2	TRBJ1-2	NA	CASGPRQGSDYTF	TGTGCCAGCGGCCCCCGTCAGGGAAGCGACTACACCTTC
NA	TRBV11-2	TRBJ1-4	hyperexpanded	CASSPWGGKLFF	TGTGCCAGCAGCCCCTGGGGGGGAAAACTGTTTTTT